This TCR beta chain is drawn from a study of T cell changes during pregnancy in multiple sclerosis (dated by TCRdb to about 2019). For the study in its entirety: The study looked at changes in the T cell repertoire across pregnancy in women with multiple sclerosis.

Taken from the germline V gene, the CDR1 and CDR2 loops are SGDLS and YYNGEE. Trimming leaves V shorter by 2 bases and J shorter by 6 bases, with the junction holding 3 bases beyond the gene matches. Reading from cysteine to phenylalanine, the CDR3 counts 15 amino acids. Solely the CDR3 DNA is kept, with 45 bases framed from the first base. As concerns this clone: The target of this receptor is not known. There are no base qualities to consult, and no much larger clone falls within one base.

Library preparation employed the immunoSEQ multiplex PCR assay. The table was pulled from immuneACCESS by TCRdb, which kept in-frame rearrangements only. Such tables lose some clones; where checked, under half of the loss comes from unresolved V genes, and the rest has no known cause. In this sample the table shows around 100,000 clones, approximately 90% of which occur a single time. The leading ten clones occupy approximately 3.5% of the sample. The material was peripheral blood, obtained after pregnancy. This sequence uses TRBV9 and TRBJ1-6; 9 bases in the middle match TRBD1. This sequence was found in a female donor with multiple sclerosis, enrolled in a pregnancy study. CDR3 loop: CASSVGQGFNSPLHF. The nucleotide sequence reads as follows: TGTGCCAGCAGCGTGGGACAGGGATTTAATTCACCCCTCCACTTT.